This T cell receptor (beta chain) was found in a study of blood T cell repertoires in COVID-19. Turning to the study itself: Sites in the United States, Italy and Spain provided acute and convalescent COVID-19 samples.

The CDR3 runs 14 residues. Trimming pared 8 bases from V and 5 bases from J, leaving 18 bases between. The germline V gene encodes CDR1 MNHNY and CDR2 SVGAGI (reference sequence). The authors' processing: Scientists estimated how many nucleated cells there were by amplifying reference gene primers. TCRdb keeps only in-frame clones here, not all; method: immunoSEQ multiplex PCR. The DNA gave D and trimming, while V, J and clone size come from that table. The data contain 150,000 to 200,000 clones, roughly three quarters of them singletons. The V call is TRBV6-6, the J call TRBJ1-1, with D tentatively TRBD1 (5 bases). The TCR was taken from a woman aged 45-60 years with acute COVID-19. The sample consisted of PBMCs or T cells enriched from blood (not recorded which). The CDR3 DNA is TGTGCCAGCGCCGCGACAGTATCGCGTACTGAAGCTTTCTTT. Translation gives CASAATVSRTEAFF.